The present T cell receptor (beta chain) was sequenced within a study of identical twins. Germline CDR1 reads SGHAT; CDR2 reads FQNNGV. This CDR3 is 15 amino acids long. V gave up 5 bases and J gave up 0 bases, with 10 bases separating them. MiXCR, run by TCRdb on the 5' RACE reads, gives a single entry per CDR3 protein. Here the sample spans roughly 240,000 distinct CDR3 sequences, approximately 7% being singletons. This clonotype was seen at least ten times. These data are also associated with another study on yellow fever vaccine responses in identical twins.

The V gene is TRBV11-2, the J gene TRBJ2-2; possible D gene TRBD1, 6 bases. This clonotype originated in a woman aged 18-35 years in good health. The material sequenced was memory (CD45RO+) T cells sorted from blood. CDR3 sequence reads: CASSVGHTNTGELFF. DNA of the CDR3: TGTGCCAGCAGCGTGGGACATACGAACACCGGGGAGCTGTTTTTT.